These 29 T cell receptor beta chains were sequenced from one sample in a study of T cells in Graves' hyperthyroidism and ophthalmopathy. From RNA transcripts, TCR beta CDR3 regions were amplified. An initial round of RT-PCR targeting the TCR CDR3 relied on the HTBI primer set. MiXCR, run by TCRdb on the multiplex PCR reads, gives a single entry per CDR3 protein. The table records over 250,000 distinct CDR3 sequences, over 15% of them present only once. The sample was blood. These receptors originate from a woman aged 55-70 years with Graves' ophthalmopathy.

This clonotype was counted at least ten times. The chain carries TRBV5-1 and TRBJ1-4; D uncertain. The CDR3 totals 14 residues. V lost 0 bases to trimming and J lost 8 bases, with 11 bases between them. Germline V lookup: CDR1 SGHRS, CDR2 YFSETQ. Here the CDR3 DNA reads TGCGCCAGCAGCTTGGGGACGGTCTCCGAAAAACTGTTTTTT. It codes for CASSLGTVSEKLFF.

This clonotype came up many times. The chain links TRBV28 to TRBJ2-7; either TRBD1 or TRBD2 may fit D (5 bases each). The CDR3 sequence is 13 residues long. Looked up from germline, CDR1 is MDHEN and CDR2 is SYDVKM. Trimming removed 6 bases at V and 4 bases at J, with 13 bases between. The CDR3 reads CASSGHGGYEQYF. CDR3 DNA: TGTGCCAGCAGCGGACATGGGGGTTACGAGCAGTACTTC.

There are many counts of this clonotype. The J gene is TRBJ1-1, the V gene TRBV6-2 or TRBV6-3; weak D call: TRBD1 (5 bases). Deletions cut 0 bases from V and 0 bases from J, with 5 bases between. The CDR3 is made up of 14 amino acids. CDR1 is MNHEY, CDR2 SVGEGT, per germline. This CDR3 reads CASSYSGVNTEAFF. CDR3 nucleotide sequence: TGTGCCAGCAGTTACTCGGGGGTGAACACTGAAGCTTTCTTT.

The V gene is TRBV15, the J gene TRBJ2-3; D remains unclear. The CDR3 length is 13 residues. The germline V and J ends were trimmed by 0 bases and 10 bases, with 11 bases remaining between them. Germline V lookup: CDR1 LNHNV, CDR2 YYDKDF (reference sequence). The chain's CDR3 is CATSREGYPPQYF. The CDR3 DNA reads TGTGCCACCAGCAGAGAAGGTTATCCTCCGCAGTATTTT.

This chain uses TRBV6-2 or TRBV6-3 with TRBJ1-5, with TRBD1 matching over 7 bases. Germline V gene sequence: CDR1 MNHEY, CDR2 SVGEGT. With 6 bases clipped from V and 2 bases from J, the junction kept 7 bases outside the gene matches. CDR3 length: 15 residues. CDR3 DNA: TGTGCCAGCAGCTCCCGACAGGGTGGCAATCAGCCCCAGCATTTT. Encoded protein: CASSSRQGGNQPQHF.

This clonotype was counted many times. The V and J genes are TRBV28 and TRBJ2-5, with D perhaps TRBD2 (7 bases). This CDR3 region has 15 residues. Germline CDR1 and CDR2: MDHEN and SYDVKM. V was shortened by 3 bases and J by 2 bases, with 13 bases between the two germline ends. CDR3 sequence reads: CASSFLGGGQETQYF. The CDR3 DNA reads as TGTGCCAGCAGTTTTCTGGGAGGGGGGCAAGAGACCCAGTACTTC.

This clonotype appeared many times. The J gene is TRBJ2-1, the V gene TRBV11-3; 10 bases are a match to TRBD2. Germline V gene lookup returns CDR1 SGHNT and CDR2 YENEEA. The CDR3 runs to 15 residues. The junction had 7 bases not matched to a gene; V was cut back by 3 bases and J by 8 bases. CDR3 in amino acids: CASSLGSGRADEQFF. The CDR3, as DNA: TGTGCCAGCAGCTTGGGGAGCGGGAGGGCTGATGAGCAGTTCTTC.

Many counts were recorded for this clonotype. The J gene is TRBJ1-1, the V gene TRBV6-2 or TRBV6-3; perhaps TRBD1 as D (5 bases). Germline V CDR1 and CDR2: MNHEY, SVGEGT. Trimming cost V 4 bases and J 0 bases, with 9 bases left between them. This CDR3 has 14 residues. The CDR3 here is CASSLTVMNTEAFF. In DNA form, the CDR3 reads TGTGCCAGCAGTTTGACAGTCATGAACACTGAAGCTTTCTTT.

This clonotype was counted ten times or more. The chain links TRBV5-1 to TRBJ1-1, with a weak D call TRBD1 (5 bases). Looked up from germline, CDR1 is SGHRS and CDR2 is YFSETQ. CDR3 length equals 13 residues. V was shortened by 2 bases and J by 5 bases, with 10 bases between the two germline ends. CDR3 sequence reads: CASSFSGRTEAFF. CDR3 coding DNA: TGCGCCAGCAGCTTCTCGGGGCGGACTGAAGCTTTCTTT.

This clonotype is a singleton in its sample. This chain joins TRBV2 and TRBJ1-1; 8 bases agree with TRBD1. The CDR3 runs to 13 residues. Germline V gene lookup returns CDR1 SNHLY and CDR2 FYNNEI. The trim removed 10 bases at V and 2 bases at J, leaving 6 bases unmatched. CDR3 region: CATSGQGNTEAFF. The CDR3 coding sequence is TGTGCCACCTCCGGACAGGGAAACACTGAAGCTTTCTTT.

The chain combines TRBV29-1 with TRBJ1-1, with no clear D. There are 10 residues in the CDR3. V lost 6 bases to trimming and J lost 5 bases, with 7 bases between them. Per the germline V gene, CDR1 is SQVTM and CDR2 is ANQGSEA. CDR3: CSVQATEAFF. CDR3 DNA: TGCAGCGTCCAGGCTACTGAAGCTTTCTTT.

This clonotype was detected many times. This chain links TRBV20-1 with TRBJ1-4; maybe TRBD1 (5 bases). The CDR3 spans 13 residues. V lost 2 bases and J 8 bases, leaving 12 bases between the germline ends. The V gene's germline CDR1 is DFQATT and CDR2 SNEGSKA (reference sequence). The CDR3 DNA reads as TGCAGTGCTAGAACGACAGTCTACGAAAAACTGTTTTTT. Encoded protein: CSARTTVYEKLFF.

This clonotype was detected only once. The V and J genes are TRBV15 and TRBJ2-5; no firm D call. The V gene lost 0 bases and the J gene lost 2 bases, with 10 bases spanning the gap. The CDR3 is 15 residues long. The germline gives CDR1 LNHNV, CDR2 YYDKDF (reference sequence). This CDR3 reads CATSRDGFAQETQYF. The DNA for the CDR3 is TGTGCCACCAGCAGAGATGGGTTTGCACAAGAGACCCAGTACTTC.

This clonotype was counted a few times. In nucleotides, the CDR3 is TGTGCCAGCAGTTTGGGAGGGGGCCCGGAAAAACTGTTTTTT. Protein sequence: CASSLGGGPEKLFF. The chain is built from TRBV28 and TRBJ1-4; 7 bases map to TRBD1. Germline CDR1 and CDR2: MDHEN and SYDVKM. CDR3 length equals 14 residues. The J segment lost 8 bases and the V segment lost 3 bases, leaving 6 bases of the junction unmatched.

This clonotype was seen more than once but under ten times. V gene TRBV6-1 combines with J gene TRBJ2-2, with D possibly matching TRBD1 (5 bases). Trimming shortened V by 8 bases and J by 5 bases, and 15 bases separated the two germline ends. There are 14 residues in the CDR3. CDR1 and CDR2 from the germline V gene are MNHNS and SASEGT. CDR3 sequence: CASGQGLVTGELFF. CDR3 bases: TGTGCCAGCGGGCAGGGTCTAGTAACCGGGGAGCTGTTTTTT.

This clonotype appeared many times. The chain employs TRBV7-2 and TRBJ1-2, with TRBD1 identical over 7 bases. J gave up 4 bases and V 1 base, and 12 bases lay outside the gene matches. Germline V gene data show CDR1 as SGHTA and CDR2 as FQGNSA. The CDR3 has 17 residues. The CDR3 DNA reads as TGTGCCAGCAGCTTAGTAGGGGGCAGGGGGAAGGCCTATGGCTACACCTTC. As protein: CASSLVGGRGKAYGYTF.

This clonotype came up a few times. This chain joins TRBV5-6 and TRBJ1-2; TRBD1 matches 8 bases. V was pared by 5 bases and J by 4 bases, with 7 bases of the junction left unmatched. In germline, CDR1 is SGHDT, CDR2 YYEEEE. The CDR3 is made up of 14 amino acids. CDR3 coding DNA: TGTGCCAGCAGATATACCACAGGGGGCTATGGCTACACCTTC. Protein product: CASRYTTGGYGYTF.

In this sample, this clonotype turned up many times. This chain joins TRBV2 and TRBJ1-6; TRBD1 matches at 7 bases. The germline CDR1 and CDR2 sequences are SNHLY and FYNNEI. The CDR3 has 13 residues. Trimming took 6 bases from V and 9 from J; bases not matched to a gene: 5. CDR3 bases: TGTGCCAGCAGGGCTGGACAGGCTTCACCCCTCCACTTT. It encodes CASRAGQASPLHF. The full variable domain, with the rest looked up from reference TRBV2 and TRBJ1-6, is EPEVTQTPSHQVTQMGQEVILRCVPISNHLYFYWYRQILGQKVEFLVSFYNNEISEKSEIFDDQFSVERPDGSNFTLKIRSTKLEDSAMYFCASRAGQASPLHFGNGTRLTVT.

This clonotype has just a few counts. The V and J genes are TRBV11-2 and TRBJ2-7; possible D gene TRBD1, 6 bases. The CDR3 covers 14 residues. Germline V gene lookup returns CDR1 SGHAT and CDR2 FQNNGV. V shed 4 bases and J shed 7 bases, with 17 bases lying between them. The CDR3 DNA sequence: TGTGCCAGCAGCTCTAGGACAGACTTGGGGGAGCAGTACTTC. Protein: CASSSRTDLGEQYF.

The chain links TRBV12-5 to TRBJ1-6, with D tentatively TRBD1 (6 bases). The CDR3 has 16 amino acids. Germline lookup yields CDR1 LGHNT and CDR2 FRNRAP. V lost 3 bases and J lost 10, with 19 bases in between. CDR3 protein: CASGLDIGRGASPLHF. The CDR3 DNA sequence: TGTGCTAGTGGTTTAGATATAGGCAGGGGAGCATCACCCCTCCACTTT. Using reference TRBV12-5 and TRBJ1-6 for the parts outside the CDR3, the full variable domain is DARVTQTPRHKVTEMGQEVTMRCQPILGHNTVFWYRQTMMQGLELLAYFRNRAPLDDSGMPKDRFSAEMPDATLATLKIQPSEPRDSAVYFCASGLDIGRGASPLHFGNGTRLTVT.

This clonotype was seen only a few times. J is TRBJ2-6 and V is TRBV20-1; 7 bases are a match to TRBD1. V lost 5 bases and J lost 4; bases outside the gene matches: 8. From germline, CDR1 is DFQATT and CDR2 SNEGSKA (reference sequence). This CDR3 is built from 15 residues. The CDR3 spells CSAGDSRAGANVLTF. The DNA of the CDR3 is TGCAGTGCTGGGGACAGTCGCGCCGGGGCCAACGTCCTGACTTTC.

This clonotype has more than one count but fewer than ten. The V gene is TRBV10-3, the J gene TRBJ1-1, with D tentatively TRBD1 (6 bases). Looked up from germline, CDR1 is ENHRY and CDR2 is SYGVKD. The CDR3 consists of 16 residues. V gave up 10 bases and J gave up 0 bases, with 21 bases separating them. The CDR3 nucleotides read TGTGCCACCAGAGATACGTTTCAGGGGATGAACACTGAAGCTTTCTTT. It encodes CATRDTFQGMNTEAFF.

In this sample, this clonotype turned up many times. The CDR3 DNA follows: TGTGCCAGCAGCTGGACGACTAGCCCTATTTACGAGCAGTACTTC. The encoded protein is CASSWTTSPIYEQYF. The V and J genes are TRBV6-2 or TRBV6-3 and TRBJ2-7, with 7 bases fitting TRBD2. Trimming cost V 6 bases and J 4 bases; bases outside gene matches: 12. From germline, CDR1 is MNHEY and CDR2 SVGEGT. There are 15 residues in the CDR3.

The chain combines TRBV7-6 with TRBJ2-1, with 8 bases that match TRBD2. The junction had 9 bases not matched to a gene; V was cut back by 5 bases and J by 6 bases. This CDR3 region has 15 residues. Germline V CDR1 and CDR2: SGHVS, FNYEAQ. The CDR3 loop reads CASSPRTGGGNEQFF. As DNA, the CDR3 is TGTGCCAGCAGCCCGCGGACCGGGGGGGGCAATGAGCAGTTCTTC.

This clonotype appeared a few times. J is TRBJ1-1 and V is TRBV7-9, with 7 bases lining up with TRBD1. CDR3 length: 16 amino acids. V lost 5 bases, J lost 0 bases, and 9 bases stayed unmatched. Germline assignment: CDR1 SEHNR and CDR2 FQNEAQ (reference sequence). CDR3 protein: CASSPPRDRLNTEAFF. The CDR3 DNA reads TGTGCCAGCAGCCCCCCCCGGGACAGACTGAACACTGAAGCTTTCTTT. Full variable domain (outside the CDR3, taken from reference TRBV7-9 and TRBJ1-1): DTGVSQNPRHKITKRGQNVTFRCDPISEHNRLYWYRQTLGQGPEFLTYFQNEAQLEKSRLLSDRFSAERPKGSFSTLEIQRTEQGDSAMYLCASSPPRDRLNTEAFFGQGTRLTVV.

At least ten counts were recorded for this clonotype. The genes are TRBV9 and TRBJ1-2; no firm D call. V was clipped by 4 bases and J by 3 bases, with 7 bases between them. The CDR3 loop spans 12 amino acids. In germline, CDR1 is SGDLS, CDR2 YYNGEE. The CDR3 DNA reads TGTGCCAGCAGCAGGGTCGACTATGGCTACACCTTC. This encodes CASSRVDYGYTF.

A few counts support this clonotype. The V call is TRBV5-4, the J call TRBJ1-2, with a possible D match to TRBD1 (6 bases). Germline V gene sequence: CDR1 SGHNT, CDR2 YYREEE (reference sequence). The CDR3 loop spans 17 amino acids. V dropped 4 bases and J dropped 8 bases, with 27 bases sitting between them. CDR3 in DNA: TGTGCCAGCAGCCCTAACAATCGGGGGGCGCGGAGTGGCGGCTACACCTTC. It yields the protein CASSPNNRGARSGGYTF.

This clonotype came up many times. The gene calls are TRBV4-1 and TRBJ2-7; D perhaps matches TRBD1 (6 bases). The germline V gene encodes CDR1 MGHRA and CDR2 YSYEKL. V lost 0 bases and J 3 bases, leaving 12 bases between the germline ends. This CDR3 has 15 residues. CDR3 DNA: TGCGCCAGCAGCCAAGAACACCTAGGGGGCTACGAGCAGTACTTC. As protein: CASSQEHLGGYEQYF.

This clonotype was detected ten times or more. The chain employs TRBV3-1 and TRBJ2-7; D not certain. The CDR3 is 13 residues long. Per germline, CDR1 LGHDT and CDR2 YNNKEL (reference sequence). Trimming shortened V by 6 bases and J by 7 bases, and 16 bases separated the two germline ends. In DNA form, the CDR3 reads TGTGCCAGCAGTCTCACGGACGATGGGGAGCAGTACTTC. It yields the protein CASSLTDDGEQYF.